This T cell receptor (beta chain) was observed in a study of T cell clones after liver transplantation. Study-level background: TCRbeta sequencing after a pre-transplant mixed lymphocyte reaction identified graft-donor-reactive clones, later tracked in post-transplant blood. General study points: A larger donor-reactive than third-party decline suggested partial antigen-specific deletion. A significant post-transplant drop in circulating graft-donor-reactive CD4 TCRbeta sequences occurred in most of the 8 subjects.

CDR1 and CDR2 (germline): SEHNR, FQNEAQ (reference sequence). Trimming took off 5 bases at V and 3 bases at J, with 14 bases between the two ends. The CDR3 is 14 amino acids. About this clone: The antigen remains undetermined.

Libraries were prepared by immunoSEQ multiplex PCR; TCRdb keeps only in-frame clonotypes and omits some of them. The sample records roughly 80,000 clones, roughly 83% being singletons. This specimen consisted of CD4+ T cells from blood, obtained at the 22-month timepoint. The rearrangement uses TRBV7-9 and TRBJ2-7; perhaps TRBD2 as D (6 bases). This receptor was identified in a human patient who received a liver transplant. A share of the T cells may be of graft donor origin. The DNA of the CDR3 is TGTGCCAGCAGCCCGCGGGCGGGGCACTACGAGCAGTACTTC. This translates into CASSPRAGHYEQYF.